This T cell receptor (beta chain) was recovered during a study of shared clonotypes between healthy human individuals. The CDR3 covers 15 residues. Germline V lookup: CDR1 SNHLY, CDR2 FYNNEI. With 5 bases clipped from V and 6 bases from J, the junction kept 9 bases outside the gene matches. The protocol was immunoSEQ multiplex PCR, while the TCRdb copy is restricted to in-frame clones and leaves out a portion. The sample holds 1.5 million to 1.9 million clones; roughly 98% are singletons and the top ten take about 0.4%. The sequencing input was naive CD4+ T cells sorted from blood. Described subset: CD45RA+ positively selected. This sequence originates from a man aged 30-40 years in good health. The chain is built from TRBV2 and TRBJ1-5, with 8 nucleotides matching TRBD1. CDR3 loop: CASSQDRGVSQPQHF. DNA of the CDR3: TGTGCCAGCAGTCAAGACAGGGGTGTTAGTCAGCCCCAGCATTTT.